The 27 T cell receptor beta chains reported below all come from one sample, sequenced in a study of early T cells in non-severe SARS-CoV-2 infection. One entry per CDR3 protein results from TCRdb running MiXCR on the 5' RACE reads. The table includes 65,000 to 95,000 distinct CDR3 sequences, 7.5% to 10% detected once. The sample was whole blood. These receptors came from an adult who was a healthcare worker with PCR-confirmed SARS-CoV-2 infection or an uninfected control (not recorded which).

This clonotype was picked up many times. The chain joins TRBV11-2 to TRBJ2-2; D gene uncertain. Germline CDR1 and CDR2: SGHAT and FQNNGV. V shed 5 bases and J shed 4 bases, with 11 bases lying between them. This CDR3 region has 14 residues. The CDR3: CASSPLGSTGELFF. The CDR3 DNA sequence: TGTGCCAGCAGCCCCCTCGGATCCACCGGGGAGCTGTTTTTT.

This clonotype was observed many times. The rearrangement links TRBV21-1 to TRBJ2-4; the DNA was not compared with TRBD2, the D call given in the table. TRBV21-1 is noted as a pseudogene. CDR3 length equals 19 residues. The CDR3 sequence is CASSPAGLAGGECGNIQYF. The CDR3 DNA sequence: TGTGCCAGCAGCCCCGCGGGACTAGCGGGAGGAGAGTGCGGGAACATTCAGTACTTC.

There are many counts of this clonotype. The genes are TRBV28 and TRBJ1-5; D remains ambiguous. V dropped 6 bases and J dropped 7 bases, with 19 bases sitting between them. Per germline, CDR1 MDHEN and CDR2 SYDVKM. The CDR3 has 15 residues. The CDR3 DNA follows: TGTGCCAGCAGCATTCGGAAACAACTCACGCAGCCCCAGCATTTT. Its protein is CASSIRKQLTQPQHF. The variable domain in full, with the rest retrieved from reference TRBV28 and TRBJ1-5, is DVKVTQSSRYLVKRTGEKVFLECVQDMDHENMFWYRQDPGLGLRLIYFSYDVKMKEKGDIPEGYSVSREKKERFSLILESASTNQTSMYLCASSIRKQLTQPQHFGDGTRLSIL.

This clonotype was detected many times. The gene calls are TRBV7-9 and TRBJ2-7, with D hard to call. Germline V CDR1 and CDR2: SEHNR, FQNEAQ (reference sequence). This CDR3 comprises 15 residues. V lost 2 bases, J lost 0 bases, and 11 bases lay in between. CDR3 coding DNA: TGTGCCAGCAGCTTATCAACACTGGCCTCCTACGAGCAGTACTTC. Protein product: CASSLSTLASYEQYF.

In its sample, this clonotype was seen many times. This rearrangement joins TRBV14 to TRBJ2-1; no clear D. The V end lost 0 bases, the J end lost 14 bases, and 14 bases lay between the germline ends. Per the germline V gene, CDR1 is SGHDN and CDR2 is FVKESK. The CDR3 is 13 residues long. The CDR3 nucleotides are TGTGCCAGCAGCCAAGACCGGTCCACCCAGAAGTTCTTC. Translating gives CASSQDRSTQKFF.

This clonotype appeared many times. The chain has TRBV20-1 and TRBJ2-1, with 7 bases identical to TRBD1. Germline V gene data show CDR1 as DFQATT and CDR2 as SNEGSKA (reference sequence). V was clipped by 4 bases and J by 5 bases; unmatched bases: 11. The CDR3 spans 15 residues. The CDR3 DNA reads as TGCAGTGCTACCTCCCCAGGGGGACAAGACAATGAGCAGTTCTTC. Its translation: CSATSPGGQDNEQFF.

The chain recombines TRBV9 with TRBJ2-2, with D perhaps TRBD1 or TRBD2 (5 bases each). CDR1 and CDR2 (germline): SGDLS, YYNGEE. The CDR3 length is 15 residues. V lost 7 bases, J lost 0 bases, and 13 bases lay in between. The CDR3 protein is CASVRDGTNTGELFF. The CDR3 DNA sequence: TGTGCCAGCGTGAGGGACGGAACGAACACCGGGGAGCTGTTTTTT.

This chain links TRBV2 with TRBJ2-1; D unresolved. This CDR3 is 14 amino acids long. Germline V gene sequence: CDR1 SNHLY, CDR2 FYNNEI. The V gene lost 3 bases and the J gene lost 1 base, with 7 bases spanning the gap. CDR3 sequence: CASSDGQSYNEQFF. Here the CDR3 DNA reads TGTGCCAGCAGTGACGGCCAATCCTACAATGAGCAGTTCTTC.

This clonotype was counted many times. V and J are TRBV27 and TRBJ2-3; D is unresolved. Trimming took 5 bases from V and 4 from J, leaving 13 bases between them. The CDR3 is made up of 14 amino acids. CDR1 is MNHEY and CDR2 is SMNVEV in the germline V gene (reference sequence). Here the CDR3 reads CASSPKSAADTQYF. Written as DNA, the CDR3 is TGTGCCAGCAGTCCCAAGTCGGCCGCAGATACGCAGTATTTT.

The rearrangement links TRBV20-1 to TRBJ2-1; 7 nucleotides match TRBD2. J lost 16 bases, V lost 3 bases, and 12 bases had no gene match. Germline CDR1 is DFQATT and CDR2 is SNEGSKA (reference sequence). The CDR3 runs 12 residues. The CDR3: CSARVHSGLPFF. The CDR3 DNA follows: TGCAGTGCTAGGGTCCACTCGGGACTACCCTTCTTC.

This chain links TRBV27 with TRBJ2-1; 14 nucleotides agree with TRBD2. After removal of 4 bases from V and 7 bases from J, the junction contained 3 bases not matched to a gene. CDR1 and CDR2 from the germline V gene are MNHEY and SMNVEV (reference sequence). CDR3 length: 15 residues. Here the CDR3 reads CASSSGTSGRNEQFF. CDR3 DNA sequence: TGTGCCAGCAGTTCAGGGACTAGCGGGAGAAATGAGCAGTTCTTC.

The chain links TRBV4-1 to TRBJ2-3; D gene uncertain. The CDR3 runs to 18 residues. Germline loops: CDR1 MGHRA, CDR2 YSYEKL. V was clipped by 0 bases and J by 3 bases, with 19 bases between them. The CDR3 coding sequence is TGCGCCAGCAGCCAAGATCAATGGGGTGACTTAAGAACAGATACGCAGTATTTT. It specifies CASSQDQWGDLRTDTQYF.

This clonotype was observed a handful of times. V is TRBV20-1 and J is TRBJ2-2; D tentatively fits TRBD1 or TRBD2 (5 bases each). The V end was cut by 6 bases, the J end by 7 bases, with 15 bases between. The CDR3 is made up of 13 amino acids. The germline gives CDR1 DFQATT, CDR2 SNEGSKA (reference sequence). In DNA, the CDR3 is TGCAGTGCCGGGGTGCGTGGACACGGGGAGCTGTTTTTT. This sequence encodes CSAGVRGHGELFF.

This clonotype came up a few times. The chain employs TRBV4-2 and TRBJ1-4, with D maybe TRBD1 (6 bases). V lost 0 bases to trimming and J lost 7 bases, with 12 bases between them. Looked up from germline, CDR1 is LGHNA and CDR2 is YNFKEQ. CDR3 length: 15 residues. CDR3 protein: CASSQDLGGGEKLFF. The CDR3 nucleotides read TGTGCCAGCAGCCAAGATCTAGGGGGAGGTGAAAAACTGTTTTTT.

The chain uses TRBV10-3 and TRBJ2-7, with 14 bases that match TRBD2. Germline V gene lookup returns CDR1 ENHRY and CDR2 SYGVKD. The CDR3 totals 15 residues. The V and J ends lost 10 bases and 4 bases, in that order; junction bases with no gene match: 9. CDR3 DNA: TGTGCCACTACCGATGGACTAGCGGGAGGTTACGAGCAGTACTTC. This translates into CATTDGLAGGYEQYF.

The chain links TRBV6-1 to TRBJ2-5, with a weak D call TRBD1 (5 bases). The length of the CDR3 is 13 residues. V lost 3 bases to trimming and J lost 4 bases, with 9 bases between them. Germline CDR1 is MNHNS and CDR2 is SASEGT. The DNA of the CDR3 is TGTGCCAGCAGTGAGCAGGGTACAGAGACCCAGTACTTC. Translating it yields CASSEQGTETQYF.

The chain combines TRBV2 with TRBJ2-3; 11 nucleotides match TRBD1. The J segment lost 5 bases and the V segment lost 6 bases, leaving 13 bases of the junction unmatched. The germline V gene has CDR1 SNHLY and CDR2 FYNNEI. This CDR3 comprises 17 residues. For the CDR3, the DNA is TGTGCCAGCAGACTTAATCCCGGGACAGGGGGAAGAGATACGCAGTATTTT. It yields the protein CASRLNPGTGGRDTQYF.

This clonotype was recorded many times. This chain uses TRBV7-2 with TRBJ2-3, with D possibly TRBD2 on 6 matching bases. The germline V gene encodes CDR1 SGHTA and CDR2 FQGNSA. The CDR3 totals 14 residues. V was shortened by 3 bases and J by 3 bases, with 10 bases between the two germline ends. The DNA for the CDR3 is TGTGCCAGCAGCTTGGAGCGGGCAACAGATACGCAGTATTTT. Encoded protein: CASSLERATDTQYF.

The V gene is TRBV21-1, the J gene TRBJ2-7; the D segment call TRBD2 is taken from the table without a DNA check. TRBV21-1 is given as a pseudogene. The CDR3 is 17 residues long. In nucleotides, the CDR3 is TGTGCCAGCAGCAACCCGGCCGCGGGAGGACCCTCCTACGAGCAGTACTTC. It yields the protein CASSNPAAGGPSYEQYF.

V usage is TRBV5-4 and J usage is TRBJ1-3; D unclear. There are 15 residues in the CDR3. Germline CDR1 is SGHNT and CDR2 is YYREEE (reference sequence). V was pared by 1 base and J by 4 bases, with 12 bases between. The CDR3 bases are TGTGCCAGCAGCTTGTATACGGCAGTCGGAAACACCATATATTTT. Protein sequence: CASSLYTAVGNTIYF. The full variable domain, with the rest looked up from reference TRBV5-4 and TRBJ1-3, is ETGVTQSPTHLIKTRGQQVTLRCSSQSGHNTVSWYQQALGQGPQFIFQYYREEENGRGNFPPRFSGLQFPNYSSELNVNALELDDSALYLCASSLYTAVGNTIYFGEGSWLTVV.

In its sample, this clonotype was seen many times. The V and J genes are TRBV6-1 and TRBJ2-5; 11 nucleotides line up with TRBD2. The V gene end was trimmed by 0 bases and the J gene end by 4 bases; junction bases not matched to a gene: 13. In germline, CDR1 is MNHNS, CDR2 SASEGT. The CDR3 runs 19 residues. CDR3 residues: CASSEATMGWLAGGETQYF. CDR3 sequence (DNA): TGTGCCAGCAGTGAAGCGACAATGGGGTGGCTAGCGGGAGGAGAGACCCAGTACTTC.

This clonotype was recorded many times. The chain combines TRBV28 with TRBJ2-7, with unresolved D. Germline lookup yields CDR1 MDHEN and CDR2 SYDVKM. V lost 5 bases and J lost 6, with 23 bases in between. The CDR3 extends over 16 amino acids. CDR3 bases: TGTGCCAGCAGTCCCATTGCTTCCCGGCGCGGTTCCGAGCAGTACTTC. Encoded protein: CASSPIASRRGSEQYF.

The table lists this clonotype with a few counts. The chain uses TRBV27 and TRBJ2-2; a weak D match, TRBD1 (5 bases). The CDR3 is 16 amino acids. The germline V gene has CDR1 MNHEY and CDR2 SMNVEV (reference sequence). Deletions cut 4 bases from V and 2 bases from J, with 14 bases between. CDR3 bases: TGTGCCAGCAGTTGGAGACAGACAGCCAACACCGGGGAGCTGTTTTTT. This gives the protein CASSWRQTANTGELFF.

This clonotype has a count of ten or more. CDR3 nucleotides: TGTGCCAGCAGTTTACCGGGGGGTGAGCAGTTCTTC. Translating gives CASSLPGGEQFF. V and J are TRBV12-3 or TRBV12-4 and TRBJ2-1; 7 bases match TRBD2. Germline trimming cut 2 bases from V and 9 bases from J; bases unmatched to any gene: 1. CDR3 length: 12 amino acids.

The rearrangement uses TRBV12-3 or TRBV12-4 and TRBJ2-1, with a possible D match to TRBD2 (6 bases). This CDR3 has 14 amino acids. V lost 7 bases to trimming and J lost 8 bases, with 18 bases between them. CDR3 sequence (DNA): TGTGCCAGCACCTTTTTAGCGGAGAGGGATGAGCAGTTCTTC. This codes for CASTFLAERDEQFF.

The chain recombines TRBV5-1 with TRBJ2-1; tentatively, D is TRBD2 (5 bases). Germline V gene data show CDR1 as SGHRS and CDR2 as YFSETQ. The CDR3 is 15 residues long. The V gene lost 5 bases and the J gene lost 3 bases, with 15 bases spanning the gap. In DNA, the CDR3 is TGCGCCAGCAGTATCGAGTCTAGCCTCTACAATGAGCAGTTCTTC. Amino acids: CASSIESSLYNEQFF.

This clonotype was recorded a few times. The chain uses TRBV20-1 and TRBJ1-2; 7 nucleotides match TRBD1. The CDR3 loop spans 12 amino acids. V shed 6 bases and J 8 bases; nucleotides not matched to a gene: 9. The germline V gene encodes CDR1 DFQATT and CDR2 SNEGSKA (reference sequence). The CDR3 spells CSAPPYRGGYTF. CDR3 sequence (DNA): TGCAGTGCCCCGCCGTACAGGGGCGGCTACACCTTC.